This T cell receptor (beta chain) appears in the sequencing data of a study of CD8 T cells in ankylosing spondylitis. Whole-study results and caveats: A TCR beta motif made of about 8 highly homologous variants seemed typical of ankylosing spondylitis blood.

The table lists this clonotype with many counts. The antigen remains unidentified. Libraries for TCR beta were made by quantitative 5'-RACE with molecular barcodes. MiXCR was run by TCRdb on the 5' RACE reads, yielding one entry per CDR3 protein. This table holds around 130,000 distinct CDR3 sequences, about 7% found once. The V end lost 3 bases, the J end lost 1 base, and 5 bases lay between the germline ends. The length of the CDR3 is 13 residues. The chain employs TRBV12-3 or TRBV12-4 and TRBJ2-3; D not certain. The sequenced sample was blood, either unsorted or a sorted T cell fraction (not recorded which). The sequence was obtained from a male donor with ankylosing spondylitis or in good health (not recorded which). CDR3 amino acids: CASSFPGTDTQYF. The CDR3 coding sequence is TGTGCCAGCAGTTTTCCTGGCACAGATACGCAGTATTTT.